The TCR beta chain described here comes from a study of T cells after yellow fever vaccination. Study-wide background: Preparation used SMART-Seq v4 Ultra Low Input for the low-cell-number fractions. Overall study results and limits: The study found a weaker secondary response that peaked faster, day 5 versus 15. Contaminating bulk clonotypes could be abundant in FACS-sorted repertoires.

The V gene's germline CDR1 is MNHEY and CDR2 SVGAGI. This CDR3 comprises 14 residues. V shed 0 bases and J 10 bases; nucleotides not matched to a gene: 9. This clonotype was found a few times. Its specificity is not known. Researchers made TCR cDNA using 5'RACE template switching, and this step added a universal primer site and UMIs. TCRdb analysed the 5' RACE reads with MiXCR anew, one entry per CDR3 protein. The data hold a few hundred thousand distinct CDR3 sequences, with 6.9% observed a single time. The receptor's source is a man aged 30 to 45 who received the YFV17D yellow fever vaccine. V is TRBV6-5 and J is TRBJ2-7; 7 bases align to TRBD1. Sequences were derived from CD4+ T cells sorted from PBMCs, sampled 15 days after the yellow fever booster vaccination. CDR3 bases: TGTGCCAGCAGTTACTCGAATACAGGGGCCTATCAGTACTTC. Encoded protein: CASSYSNTGAYQYF.